The 16 T cell receptor beta chains below all came from one sample that was sequenced in a study of T cells in women clearing cervical HPV infection. Here immunoSEQ multiplex PCR was the method, and the copy in TCRdb shows in-frame clones only, minus some. The repertoire table contains fewer than 40,000 clones. The material sequenced was blood buffy coat. The origin of the receptors is a woman aged 18 to 75 with a cervical HPV16 infection that either progressed to CIN3+ or cleared (not recorded which).

Note on this clone: The CDR3 is cut off 3 residues early in the read; its end comes from the germline J gene. The chain has TRBV5-4 and TRBJ2-5; D ambiguous. V lost 0 bases and J lost 5, with 8 bases in between. Germline V gives CDR1 SGHNT, CDR2 YYREEE (reference sequence). This CDR3 has 13 amino acids. CDR3 bases read: TGTGCCAGCAGCTTGGCAGCGACGGAGACC. Translation: CASSLAATET. The CDR3 reads in full as CASSLAATETQYF.

Concerning this clone itself: Read sequence stops 3 residues before the CDR3 end, and the germline J gene provides the missing end. The rearrangement joins TRBV30 to TRBJ2-6; D is uncertain. Germline lookup yields CDR1 GTSNPN and CDR2 SVGIG (reference sequence). The CDR3 is made up of 16 amino acids. The V and J ends lost 2 bases and 0 bases respectively, with 11 bases between them. This CDR3 is CAWSHRLTSGANVLTF. The part of the CDR3 DNA that was read is TGTGCCTGGAGTCATAGACTGACCTCTGGGGCCAACGTC.

CDR3 DNA (partial): TGTGCCAGTACCGTGACAGGGGGCAATTCACCC. This gives the protein CASTVTGGNSP. The entire CDR3 protein is CASTVTGGNSPLHF. V and J are TRBV19 and TRBJ1-6, with 10 nucleotides matching TRBD1. The read gets to within 3 residues of the CDR3 end, and the germline J gene fills in the rest. The CDR3 covers 14 residues. After removal of 7 bases from V and 7 bases from J, the junction contained 4 bases not matched to a gene. Germline assignment: CDR1 LNHDA and CDR2 SQIVND (reference sequence).

Comments on this clone: The CDR3 goes on 3 residues after the read ends, and that part is filled in from the germline J gene. The chain couples TRBV2 to TRBJ2-1; TRBD1 might be the D (6 bases). V was clipped by 6 bases and J by 3 bases, with 12 bases between them. Germline V gene sequence: CDR1 SNHLY, CDR2 FYNNEI. This CDR3 is built from 14 residues. Incomplete CDR3 DNA: TGTGCCAGCAGGGGGGACAAAAACTACAATGAG. Its protein is CASRGDKNYNE. The whole CDR3 reads CASRGDKNYNEQFF. The variable domain in full, with the rest retrieved from reference TRBV2 and TRBJ2-1, is EPEVTQTPSHQVTQMGQEVILRCVPISNHLYFYWYRQILGQKVEFLVSFYNNEISEKSEIFDDQFSVERPDGSNFTLKIRSTKLEDSAMYFCASRGDKNYNEQFFGPGTRLTVL.

Comment on this clone: The read terminates 3 residues ahead of where the CDR3 ends, so the germline J gene completes it. The chain joins TRBV12-3 or TRBV12-4 to TRBJ1-2; a possible D gene is TRBD1 (5 bases). CDR3 length: 13 amino acids. The DNA read from the CDR3 is TGTGCCAGCAGCCAGGGAGAGTCCCGGGGC. This translates into CASSQGESRG. The entire CDR3 reads CASSQGESRGYTF.

Comments on this clone: Coverage ceases 3 residues before the CDR3 finishes, and the germline J gene fills in the end. The J gene is TRBJ2-1, the V gene TRBV11-3, with 7 bases identical to TRBD2. CDR3 size: 14 residues. Germline CDR1 is SGHNT and CDR2 is YENEEA. J lost 9 bases, V lost 2 bases, and 7 bases had no gene match. The CDR3 loop is CASSLLSRGSEQFF. CDR3 DNA, as far as it was read: TGTGCCAGCAGCTTATTATCGCGGGGGAGTGAG.

The CDR3 here is CASSRGTLEVANSPLHF. The CDR3 DNA, read in part, is TGCGCCAGCAGCCGGGGGACTCTCGAGGTCGCCAATTCACCC. This rearrangement joins TRBV5-1 to TRBJ1-6; D perhaps matches TRBD1 (5 bases). The CDR3 end falls 3 residues outside the read, so it is completed with the germline J gene. This CDR3 contains 17 residues. The germline V gene has CDR1 SGHRS and CDR2 YFSETQ. V lost 4 bases to trimming and J lost 7 bases, with 21 bases between them.

In regard to this clone: From the germline J gene comes the end of the CDR3, since the read stops 3 residues before it. This chain links TRBV6-2 or TRBV6-3 with TRBJ2-3; perhaps TRBD1 as D (7 bases). CDR1 is MNHEY and CDR2 is SVGEGT in the germline V gene. The CDR3 contains 14 residues. CDR3 DNA (partial): TGTGCCAGCACCCACGGAGGGGGCGGGCAGCCG. Its translation is CASTHGGGGQP. The entire CDR3 protein is CASTHGGGGQPQYF.

With respect to this clone: Read sequence stops 3 residues before the CDR3 end, and the germline J gene provides the missing end. The chain links TRBV11-2 to TRBJ2-7; perhaps TRBD2 as D (6 bases). The CDR3 has 15 residues. V gave up 0 bases and J gave up 5 bases, with 14 bases separating them. Germline CDR1 SGHAT, CDR2 FQNNGV. Here the CDR3 reads CASSLDRGTGDEQYF. CDR3 DNA (partial): TGTGCCAGCAGCTTAGATCGGGGGACGGGGGACGAG.

Remarks on this clone: The read terminates 3 residues before the CDR3 end, so the remaining end is supplied by the germline J gene. The rearrangement joins TRBV10-1 to TRBJ2-5; 8 bases agree with TRBD2. The germline V gene encodes CDR1 WNHNN and CDR2 SYGVQD (reference sequence). Germline trimming cut 8 bases from V and 5 bases from J; bases unmatched to any gene: 19. CDR3 length: 17 residues. CDR3 protein: CASHTRAGGEGRETQYF. CDR3 bases read: TGCGCCAGCCACACCCGGGCCGGGGGGGAGGGAAGGGAGACC.

As regards this clone: The read terminates 3 residues ahead of where the CDR3 ends, so the germline J gene completes it. The chain joins TRBV5-1 to TRBJ2-3; perhaps TRBD2 as D (5 bases). Per germline, CDR1 SGHRS and CDR2 YFSETQ. Trimming pared 4 bases from V and 3 bases from J, leaving 15 bases between. This CDR3 has 15 residues. CDR3 in amino acids: CASSLTTEGTDTQYF. CDR3 DNA (partial): TGCGCCAGCAGCCTGACTACCGAGGGAACAGATACG.

About this clone: At one of its ends the junction is not consistent with the germline gene, which may arise from a read error. The DNA ends 3 residues before the CDR3 does, and the rest of the CDR3 is filled in from the germline J gene. The rearrangement links TRBV11-2 to TRBJ2-7; 12 nucleotides line up with TRBD2. The length of the CDR3 is 15 residues. CDR1 and CDR2 from the germline V gene are SGHAT and FQNNGV. The sequenced CDR3 bases are TGTGTCAGCAGCTTAGGAGGACTAGCGGGGTACGAG. Protein product: CVSSLGGLAGYE. The entire CDR3 sequence reads CVSSLGGLAGYEQYF.

As for this clone: The read falls 3 residues short of the CDR3 end, and the missing part is taken from the germline J gene. The chain is built from TRBV13 and TRBJ2-6, with D hard to call. CDR1 is PRHDT and CDR2 is FYEKMQ in the germline V gene (reference sequence). The CDR3 is 18 amino acids. Trimming shortened V by 5 bases and J by 2 bases, and 19 bases separated the two germline ends. CDR3 sequence: CASSQGLSMITGANVLTF. CDR3 bases read: TGTGCCAGCAGCCAAGGGCTCTCCATGATTACTGGGGCCAACGTC. Combining the CDR3 with reference TRBV13 and TRBJ2-6 gives the whole variable domain AAGVIQSPRHLIKEKRETATLKCYPIPRHDTVYWYQQGPGQDPQFLISFYEKMQSDKGSIPDRFSAQQFSDYHSELNMSSLELGDSALYFCASSQGLSMITGANVLTFGAGSRLTVL.

CDR3 protein: CASSSGGYEQFF. CDR3 DNA, as far as it was read: TGTGCCAGCAGCTCGGGGGGTTATGAG. This chain connects TRBV5-4 to TRBJ2-1; 7 nucleotides match TRBD2. Read coverage stops 3 residues before the CDR3 terminus; the germline J gene supplies the remainder. Looked up from germline, CDR1 is SGHNT and CDR2 is YYREEE (reference sequence). J gave up 8 bases and V 3 bases, and 2 bases lay outside the gene matches. The CDR3 extends over 12 amino acids.

A note on this clone: The read terminates 3 residues ahead of where the CDR3 ends, so the germline J gene completes it. The chain joins TRBV4-2 to TRBJ2-3, with 15 bases identical to TRBD2. Looked up from germline, CDR1 is LGHNA and CDR2 is YNFKEQ. After removal of 3 bases from V and 3 bases from J, the junction contained 10 bases not matched to a gene. The CDR3 is 19 residues long. Incomplete CDR3 DNA: TGTGCCAGCAGCCAGAACCCGGGACTAGCGGGGGGAACTACAGATACG. This codes for CASSQNPGLAGGTTDT. From start to end, the CDR3 is CASSQNPGLAGGTTDTQYF.

The CDR3 bases that were read are TGTGCCATCAGTGGGACAGTCCAGACCGGGGAG. Its translation is CAISGTVQTGE. The full-length CDR3 reads as CAISGTVQTGELFF. The chain combines TRBV10-3 with TRBJ2-2; D might be TRBD1 (6 bases). The read terminates 3 residues before the CDR3 end, so the remaining end is supplied by the germline J gene. This CDR3 spans 14 amino acids. V was cut by 4 bases and J by 5 bases, with 11 bases left in between. The V gene's germline CDR1 is ENHRY and CDR2 SYGVKD.